This T cell receptor (beta chain) came from a study of blood T cell repertoires in COVID-19. Study in general: There were acute and convalescent COVID-19 samples, and they came from the United States, Italy and Spain. PBMCs, B-cell-depleted T cells, or T cells provided the cDNA or gDNA that made up the material.

Living in 24 US areas, the participants were between about 18 and 100 years of age. Before being deemed recovered, Cohort 3 donors had two negative PCRs, clearance, or symptom resolution. The CDR3 runs 14 residues. The V segment lost 3 bases and the J segment 4 bases; nucleotides outside the gene matches: 5. Germline loops: CDR1 SGHNT, CDR2 YYREEE (reference sequence). The protocol was immunoSEQ multiplex PCR, while the TCRdb copy is restricted to in-frame clones and leaves out a portion. The table shows approximately 260,000 clones, with 80% to 85% occurring only once. The receptor comes from a man aged 50-59 years who had recovered from COVID-19. The chain uses TRBV5-4 and TRBJ2-7; 9 bases match TRBD1. The sample comprised PBMCs or T cells enriched from blood (not recorded which). The CDR3 nucleotides are TGTGCCAGCAGCTCGGGGACAGGGATTTACGAGCAGTACTTC. Amino acid sequence: CASSSGTGIYEQYF.